Listed below are T cell receptor beta chains from one sample, sequenced in a study of shared clonotypes between healthy human individuals. Method: immunoSEQ multiplex PCR; TCRdb's copy keeps in-frame clones and lacks some. The table has hundreds of thousands of clones, around 96% seen once. The sample taken for sequencing was naive CD8+ T cells sorted from blood. The source of these receptors is a woman in her thirties in good health. Both conserved end residues are part of each CDR3. Each record gives: clone size, V gene, D gene, J gene, CDR3 DNA, CDR3 protein. A D gene is named only where the DNA matches it firmly. Clone sizes are given selectively: once, few, many, or a class where the clone is expanded.

.,TRBV21-1,.,TRBJ2-7,TGTGCCAGCAGCAAATGGGGACCCTTC,CASSKWGPF
.,TRBV21-1,.,TRBJ2-7,TGTGCCAGCACCCGACCCGCGGGGGCCAACACCTTCTACGAGCAGTACTTC,CASTRPAGANTFYEQYF
.,TRBV28,.,TRBJ2-1,TGTGCCAGCAGTTTTCGGGTGCGGGGGCAGTTCTTC,CASSFRVRGQFF
.,TRBV10-3,.,TRBJ1-2,TGTGCCATCAGTGAGTCCCTCACTACTCACTATGGCTACACCTTC,CAISESLTTHYGYTF
.,TRBV6-6,TRBD2,TRBJ2-7,TGTGCCAGCAGTTCGTATCTAGCGGGAGCGGGCGAGCAGTACTTC,CASSSYLAGAGEQYF
.,TRBV28,.,TRBJ2-2,TGTGCCAGCAGTTTATACAACTCCGGGGACACCGGGGAGCTGTTTTTT,CASSLYNSGDTGELFF
.,TRBV27,TRBD1,TRBJ1-2,TGTGCCAGCAGTTTTACAGGGGGCGCAGGTGGCTACACCTTC,CASSFTGGAGGYTF
.,TRBV2,.,TRBJ2-2,TGTGCCAGCAGTGAACAGCGCCATGCAGCCTCCGGGGAGCTGTTTTTT,CASSEQRHAASGELFF
.,TRBV13,TRBD2,TRBJ2-1,TGTGCCAGCAGCTCGGGACTAGCGGGAGGCTCCTACAATGAGCAGTTCTTC,CASSSGLAGGSYNEQFF
.,TRBV6-1,.,TRBJ2-1,TGTGCCAGCAGTGATTGGGGAAATTACAATGAGCAGTTCTTC,CASSDWGNYNEQFF
.,TRBV13,TRBD1,TRBJ2-7,TGTGCCAGCAGCCGGACAGGGGGCTCCCTATGGGGGCAGTACTTC,CASSRTGGSLWGQYF
.,TRBV9,TRBD2,TRBJ2-7,TGTGCCAGCAGCGCAGAAGAGGGACTAAACTACGAGCAGTACTTC,CASSAEEGLNYEQYF
.,TRBV4-1,.,TRBJ1-2,TGCGCCAGCAGCCAAGAAAGGGCCAGCCTCAACTATGGCTACACCTTC,CASSQERASLNYGYTF
.,TRBV5-8,.,TRBJ2-1,TGTGCCAGCAGCCCGTACAATGAGCAGTTCTTC,CASSPYNEQFF
.,TRBV27,TRBD1,TRBJ2-7,TGTGCCAGCAGTAAGACAGGGCTGGTTCGATACTACGAGCAGTACTTC,CASSKTGLVRYYEQYF
.,TRBV7-9,.,TRBJ2-3,TGTGCCGGCAGCTTCCAATTCTCCACAGATACGCAGTATTTT,CAGSFQFSTDTQYF
.,TRBV27,TRBD1,TRBJ2-2,TGTGCCAGCAGTTTACCGGGACAGGGTCCCGGGGAGCTGTTTTTT,CASSLPGQGPGELFF
.,TRBV27,.,TRBJ2-5,TGTGCCAGCAGTTTATCCCCGGAGGATGTAAACCAAGAGACCCAGTACTTC,CASSLSPEDVNQETQYF
.,TRBV27,.,TRBJ1-2,TGTGCCAGCAGTTATGACCGTTCAATCCATGGCTACACCTTC,CASSYDRSIHGYTF
few,TRBV30,TRBD1,TRBJ1-1,TGTGCCTGGAGTGTACTCGAAGACAGGGACACTGAAGCTTTCTTT,CAWSVLEDRDTEAFF
.,TRBV29-1,TRBD2,TRBJ2-1,TGCAGCGTTGATCAGACTAGCGCTTATGAGCAGTTCTTC,CSVDQTSAYEQFF
.,TRBV30,.,TRBJ1-2,TGTGCCTGGAGTCCTACTAATACAGGCTACACCTTC,CAWSPTNTGYTF
.,TRBV6-6,.,TRBJ2-7,TGTGCCAGCAGTCCCCGGGATTGGTACGAGCAGTACTTC,CASSPRDWYEQYF
.,TRBV29-1,.,TRBJ2-7,TGCAGCGTTGAAAGTAGCTCGGACTACGAGCAGTACTTC,CSVESSSDYEQYF
.,TRBV27,TRBD1,TRBJ1-5,TGTGCCAGCACTAAAGGGGGCAGCAATCAGCCCCAGCATTTT,CASTKGGSNQPQHF
.,TRBV19,.,TRBJ1-1,TGTGCCAGTATAACAAGTGGGGGGGCCAACACTGAAGCTTTCTTT,CASITSGGANTEAFF
.,TRBV6-5,.,TRBJ1-1,TGTGCCAGCAGGGAGACTTCTTTCTTCTCTGAAGCTTTCTTT,CASRETSFFSEAFF
.,TRBV5-4,TRBD1,TRBJ1-5,TGTGCCAGCAGCTTGTCAGGGGGCGGCAATCAGCCCCAGCATTTT,CASSLSGGGNQPQHF
.,TRBV18,.,TRBJ1-1,TGTGCCAGCTCTCCTCCGGGACCCACGGCTGCTGAAGCTTTCTTT,CASSPPGPTAAEAFF
.,TRBV27,.,TRBJ2-2,TGTGCCAGCAGTTTCGGAGGGGAAACCGGGGAGCTGTTTTTT,CASSFGGETGELFF
once,TRBV6-5,.,TRBJ2-7,TGTGCCAGCAGTCCCCACTCTTACTACGAGCAGTACTTC,CASSPHSYYEQYF
.,TRBV15,.,TRBJ1-4,TGTGCCACCAGCACAGGACCTACGAATGAAAAACTGTTTTTT,CATSTGPTNEKLFF
.,TRBV7-3,.,TRBJ2-3,TGTGCCAGCAGCTTAAAGGGGCTAGCTACAGATACGCAGTATTTT,CASSLKGLATDTQYF
.,TRBV5-8,.,TRBJ1-5,TGTGCCAGCAGCCCACCGATATTTACGGATCAGCCCCAGCATTTT,CASSPPIFTDQPQHF
.,TRBV27,.,TRBJ2-7,TGTGCCAGCGGATCGCCGTCCGCAGAATACGAGCAGTACTTC,CASGSPSAEYEQYF
.,TRBV27,TRBD1,TRBJ2-1,TGTGCCAGCAGTTCGGGGACAGGAGGACGGAATGAGCAGTTCTTC,CASSSGTGGRNEQFF
.,TRBV10-1,.,TRBJ2-1,TGCGCCAGCAGTGAGTCTGTGCGGAGCTACAATGAGCAGTTCTTC,CASSESVRSYNEQFF
.,TRBV7-2,TRBD1,TRBJ2-7,TGTGCCAGCAGCTTCTTACAGGGGGCTTACGAGCAGTACTTC,CASSFLQGAYEQYF
few,TRBV6-5,.,TRBJ2-7,TGTGCCAGCAGTTACGGACGGGGCTCCTACGAGCAGTACTTC,CASSYGRGSYEQYF
.,TRBV2,.,TRBJ2-3,TGTGCCAGCAGTGACAGGACGAGTGGTACGCAGTATTTT,CASSDRTSGTQYF
.,TRBV19,.,TRBJ2-7,TGTGCCAGTAGTATAGATTGGGTCGGAACCTACGAGCAGTACTTC,CASSIDWVGTYEQYF